The clone carrying this TCR beta chain was counted at least ten times. Its antigen remains unidentified. This record belongs to a study of read filtering for tumor transcriptome and immune sequencing. Looking at the study overall: By R-ISS, stages I, II and III held approximately 8, 16 and 7 patients.

General study results and limits: Compared with RNA-seq, IR-seq gave much higher clonotype depth and reliability.

From 300 to 400 ng of RNA, a library with molecular barcoded alpha/delta and beta/gamma adaptors was made. TCRdb reanalysed the reads using MiXCR and keeps one entry per CDR3 protein. The profile shows 35,000 to 40,000 distinct CDR3 sequences, 12% to 15% of them singletons. This TCR was sampled from a donor at least 40 years old with multiple myeloma. The sample consisted of a population of CD138-negative cells sorted from bone marrow.

The CDR3 DNA follows: TGCAGTGCGATCCAGGTTGACAATCAGCCCCAGCATTTT. This sequence encodes CSAIQVDNQPQHF. V is TRBV20-1 and J is TRBJ1-5; D not resolved. Germline assignment: CDR1 DFQATT and CDR2 SNEGSKA (reference sequence). The germline V and J ends were trimmed by 6 bases and 3 bases, with 12 bases remaining between them. This CDR3 spans 13 amino acids.